Listed here are 25 T cell receptor beta chains from one sample, sequenced in a study of cytomegalovirus exposure and HLA in healthy donors. The study ran its PCR with 60 Vbeta and 13 Jbeta primers. Profiling relied on immunoSEQ multiplex PCR, and the TCRdb table lists in-frame clones only, not all of them. The data contain more than 80,000 clones, over 60% of them singletons. The sequenced sample was PBMCs. The receptors come from a human donor in good health.

The chain has TRBV6-5 and TRBJ2-7, with TRBD2 matching 13 bases. Germline V gives CDR1 MNHEY, CDR2 SVGAGI. The V gene end was trimmed by 6 bases and the J gene end by 6 bases; junction bases not matched to a gene: 8. CDR3 size: 15 residues. CDR3 region: CASRRTGLAGSEQYF. CDR3 bases: TGTGCCAGCAGGAGGACGGGACTAGCGGGAAGCGAGCAGTACTTC.

The chain combines TRBV13 with TRBJ2-1; no clear D. CDR1 is PRHDT and CDR2 is FYEKMQ in the germline V gene (reference sequence). Trimming removed 4 bases from V and 7 bases from J, with 5 bases in between. This CDR3 is built from 11 residues. The CDR3 spells CASSSHNEQFF. CDR3 coding DNA: TGTGCCAGCAGCTCACATAATGAGCAGTTCTTC.

This chain uses TRBV6-1 with TRBJ2-5; a weak D match, TRBD2 (6 bases). V gave up 4 bases and J gave up 2 bases, with 8 bases separating them. The CDR3 length is 13 residues. From germline, CDR1 is MNHNS and CDR2 SASEGT. The CDR3 sequence is CASSGAGQETQYF. In nucleotides, the CDR3 is TGTGCCAGCAGTGGGGCGGGGCAAGAGACCCAGTACTTC.

The CDR3 DNA reads as TGCGCCAGCAGCTTGGATGGGGGACACACAGATACGCAGTATTTT. Its protein product is CASSLDGGHTDTQYF. The chain has TRBV5-1 and TRBJ2-3; D is possibly TRBD1 (6 bases). V lost 0 bases to trimming and J lost 2 bases, with 10 bases between them. There are 15 residues in the CDR3. CDR1 SGHRS and CDR2 YFSETQ come from the germline V gene.

The chain links TRBV5-1 to TRBJ2-7; tentatively, D is TRBD2 (6 bases). This CDR3 has 14 amino acids. Germline V gene data show CDR1 as SGHRS and CDR2 as YFSETQ. V lost 4 bases, J lost 4 bases, and 15 bases lay in between. The CDR3 here is CASSLQEGWYEQYF. The CDR3 DNA reads TGCGCCAGCAGCCTACAGGAGGGGTGGTACGAGCAGTACTTC.

The chain links TRBV11-1 to TRBJ1-2; 9 positions match TRBD1. J lost 6 bases, V lost 2 bases, and 7 bases had no gene match. This CDR3 comprises 15 residues. The germline V gene has CDR1 SGHAT and CDR2 FQDESV (reference sequence). CDR3 nucleotide sequence: TGTGCCAGCAGCTTATCACAGGGGGCGCGGGATGGCTACACCTTC. Its protein is CASSLSQGARDGYTF.

The rearrangement links TRBV2 to TRBJ2-5, with 7 nucleotides matching TRBD2. Matching the DNA end better, TRBJ2-7 makes the J call doubtful. The CDR3 spans 13 residues. CDR1 is SNHLY, CDR2 FYNNEI, per germline. The CDR3 is CARGGSGPYEQYF. CDR3 in DNA: TGTGCCAGGGGCGGGAGCGGCCCCTACGAGCAGTACTTC.

The chain links TRBV7-2 to TRBJ2-1, with a weak D call TRBD2 (6 bases). This CDR3 comprises 13 residues. From germline, CDR1 is SGHTA and CDR2 FQGNSA. The V end lost 6 bases, the J end lost 5 bases, and 11 bases lay between the germline ends. The CDR3 DNA is TGTGCCAGCAGGCGAAGGGAGGACAATGAGCAGTTCTTC. Its protein is CASRRREDNEQFF. Drawing the rest from reference TRBV7-2 and TRBJ2-1, the complete variable domain is GAGVSQSPSNKVTEKGKDVELRCDPISGHTALYWYRQSLGQGLEFLIYFQGNSAPDKSGLPSDRFSAERTGGSVSTLTIQRTQQEDSAVYLCASRRREDNEQFFGPGTRLTVL.

The chain uses TRBV19 and TRBJ2-5; TRBD2 is a possible D gene (6 bases). This CDR3 contains 15 residues. V lost 9 bases to trimming and J lost 3 bases, with 20 bases between them. Germline CDR1 and CDR2: LNHDA and SQIVND (reference sequence). The CDR3, as DNA: TGTGCCAGCGGGACTTGGGGCGGCGACAAAGAGACCCAGTACTTC. Residues: CASGTWGGDKETQYF.

The chain combines TRBV4-3 with TRBJ2-7, with 10 bases that match TRBD2. CDR3 length equals 16 residues. V gave up 3 bases and J gave up 5 bases; unmatched junction bases: 10. Germline CDR1 LGHNA, CDR2 YSLEER. CDR3 sequence: CASSQVSSGSLDEQYF. The CDR3 DNA follows: TGCGCCAGCAGCCAGGTATCTAGCGGGAGTTTGGACGAGCAGTACTTC.

This chain connects TRBV5-1 to TRBJ1-1; D not certain. Looked up from germline, CDR1 is SGHRS and CDR2 is YFSETQ. The CDR3 loop spans 14 amino acids. V was cut by 0 bases and J by 0 bases, with 6 bases left in between. The CDR3 coding sequence is TGCGCCAGCAGCTTGGGAGACATGAACACTGAAGCTTTCTTT. It codes for CASSLGDMNTEAFF.

The rearrangement joins TRBV5-6 to TRBJ2-5; D gene ambiguous. The assigned J gene may be wrong: the sequence end matches TRBJ2-7 better. There are 14 residues in the CDR3. From germline, CDR1 is SGHDT and CDR2 YYEEEE. The CDR3 DNA follows: TGTGCCAGCGGCGGAAGGTACCTCTCCTACGAGCAGTACTTC. Its translation: CASGGRYLSYEQYF.

V gene TRBV7-2 combines with J gene TRBJ2-3; 7 nucleotides agree with TRBD1. The V gene end was trimmed by 3 bases and the J gene end by 1 base; junction bases not matched to a gene: 1. This CDR3 has 14 amino acids. Germline V lookup: CDR1 SGHTA, CDR2 FQGNSA. The CDR3 loop is CASSFDRGTDTQYF. The CDR3 region has the DNA TGTGCCAGCAGCTTTGACAGGGGCACAGATACGCAGTATTTT.

The rearrangement links TRBV5-4 to TRBJ2-7; a possible D gene is TRBD2 (5 bases). The germline V and J ends were trimmed by 4 bases and 2 bases, with 16 bases remaining between them. The CDR3 sequence is 15 residues long. The germline gives CDR1 SGHNT, CDR2 YYREEE (reference sequence). CDR3 protein: CASSPASGKPYEQYF. The CDR3, as DNA: TGTGCCAGCAGCCCGGCATCCGGGAAACCCTACGAGCAGTACTTC.

This clone was counted between two and nine times. V is TRBV6-6 and J is TRBJ1-1; 9 bases agree with TRBD1. Germline CDR1 MNHNY, CDR2 SVGAGI (reference sequence). The CDR3 covers 16 residues. With 5 bases clipped from V and 2 bases from J, the junction kept 9 bases outside the gene matches. CDR3 sequence reads: CASSRLMTGGNTEAFF. The CDR3 DNA reads as TGTGCCAGCAGTCGATTGATGACAGGGGGTAACACTGAAGCTTTCTTT.

The V call is TRBV14, the J call TRBJ2-2; 9 bases map to TRBD2. The CDR3 covers 16 residues. Germline lookup yields CDR1 SGHDN and CDR2 FVKESK. V dropped 0 bases and J dropped 5; count of bases not matched to a gene: 4. The CDR3 loop reads CASSQDLAGVTGELFF. The CDR3 coding sequence is TGTGCCAGCAGCCAAGACTTAGCGGGGGTAACCGGGGAGCTGTTTTTT.

The chain employs TRBV19 and TRBJ1-1, with 7 positions matching TRBD1. Germline CDR1 and CDR2: LNHDA and SQIVND (reference sequence). Unmatched junction bases numbered 2, after V lost 3 bases and J lost 1 base. There are 14 residues in the CDR3. The CDR3 region is CASSINRGNTEAFF. Written as DNA, the CDR3 is TGTGCCAGTAGTATTAACAGGGGGAACACTGAAGCTTTCTTT.

V gene TRBV7-8 combines with J gene TRBJ2-3, with 7 bases matching TRBD2. This CDR3 has 16 amino acids. Germline CDR1 reads SGHVS; CDR2 reads FQNEAQ. Germline trimming cut 2 bases from V and 2 bases from J; bases unmatched to any gene: 7. In DNA form, the CDR3 reads TGTGCCAGCAGCTTAACTTCGGGACTAACCACAGATACGCAGTATTTT. It translates to CASSLTSGLTTDTQYF.

The rearrangement links TRBV2 to TRBJ1-6; D possibly corresponds to TRBD1 (5 bases). The CDR3 spans 15 residues. Germline V lookup: CDR1 SNHLY, CDR2 FYNNEI. The V end was cut by 6 bases, the J end by 4 bases, with 13 bases between. The CDR3 DNA is TGTGCCAGCAGCCCGACAGACAGTTATAATTCACCCCTCCACTTT. It yields the protein CASSPTDSYNSPLHF.

V is TRBV9 and J is TRBJ2-5; weak D call: TRBD2 (6 bases). Trimming took 2 bases from V and 5 from J, leaving 16 bases between them. Germline-derived CDR1 and CDR2 are SGDLS and YYNGEE. CDR3 length: 15 residues. DNA of the CDR3: TGTGCCAGCAGCGTTTCGGACGGGAGAGGGGAGACCCAGTACTTC. Its protein product is CASSVSDGRGETQYF.

The genes are TRBV5-1 and TRBJ2-6, with TRBD1 matching 8 bases. Germline lookup yields CDR1 SGHRS and CDR2 YFSETQ. After removal of 0 bases from V and 3 bases from J, the junction contained 5 bases not matched to a gene. There are 17 residues in the CDR3. The CDR3 nucleotides read TGCGCCAGCAGCTTGGGGCAGGGGGCTGGTGGGGCCAACGTCCTGACTTTC. This encodes CASSLGQGAGGANVLTF.

This clone was recorded once. The chain carries TRBV5-1 and TRBJ1-4; 7 bases match TRBD1. Germline CDR1 is SGHRS and CDR2 is YFSETQ. With 6 bases clipped from V and 3 bases from J, the junction kept 8 bases outside the gene matches. The CDR3 covers 15 residues. The CDR3 nucleotides read TGCGCCAGCACCCTTCAGGGGGAGGCTAATGAAAAACTGTTTTTT. It yields the protein CASTLQGEANEKLFF. The complete variable domain, with remaining parts taken from reference TRBV5-1 and TRBJ1-4, reads KAGVTQTPRYLIKTRGQQVTLSCSPISGHRSVSWYQQTPGQGLQFLFEYFSETQRNKGNFPGRFSGRQFSNSRSEMNVSTLELGDSALYLCASTLQGEANEKLFFGSGTQLSVL.

The gene calls are TRBV2 and TRBJ2-1; D unclear. Trimming removed 0 bases from V and 14 bases from J, with 14 bases in between. In germline, CDR1 is SNHLY, CDR2 FYNNEI. The CDR3 has 13 residues. CDR3 region: CASSEARTGLEFF. The CDR3 DNA sequence: TGTGCCAGCAGTGAAGCGCGTACTGGGCTCGAGTTCTTC.

J is TRBJ2-2 and V is TRBV5-1, with 10 bases that match TRBD1. Trimming cost V 2 bases and J 7 bases; bases outside gene matches: 11. CDR3 length equals 17 residues. The germline V gene encodes CDR1 SGHRS and CDR2 YFSETQ. The CDR3 nucleotides are TGCGCCAGCAGCTTACTCTACGGGACAGGGGTCGGCGGGGAGCTGTTTTTT. This sequence encodes CASSLLYGTGVGGELFF.

The gene calls are TRBV19 and TRBJ2-2; D not resolved. This CDR3 has 15 amino acids. Trimming left V 5 bases short and J 0 bases short, with 10 bases between. Germline assignment: CDR1 LNHDA and CDR2 SQIVND (reference sequence). The CDR3 is CASSARRTNTGELFF. The CDR3 DNA follows: TGTGCCAGTAGTGCCCGGCGGACGAACACCGGGGAGCTGTTTTTT.